The clone carrying this T cell receptor beta chain was detected once. The CDR3 length is 16 residues. Germline values: CDR1 LNHDA, CDR2 SQIVND (reference sequence). V shed 4 bases, J shed 6 bases, and the junction held 12 bases outside the gene matches. Time point here: cycle 4 day 1 (C4D1), after more than 5 weeks of nivolumab. Each patient's relapse followed autologous stem cell transplantation, and brentuximab vedotin exposure varied. TCRdb's copy holds only in-frame clones and misses some; the assay was immunoSEQ multiplex PCR. The sample has about 20,000 clones, roughly 65% seen once. The data originate from a study of PD-1 blockade in classical Hodgkin lymphoma.

This sample comprised peripheral blood mononuclear cells (PBMCs), obtained before the fourth cycle of nivolumab. This chain connects TRBV19 to TRBJ2-1; TRBD2 agrees at 7 bases. This clonotype was sampled from a human donor with classical Hodgkin lymphoma. The CDR3 DNA reads TGTGCCAGTAGTACCAGAACGGGGGAGGGCCCCAATGAGCAGTTCTTC. Protein: CASSTRTGEGPNEQFF.